The sample holds a few counts of the clone carrying this T cell receptor (beta chain). Its antigen is not known. These data are taken from a study of vaccination and CD4 T cells after COVID-19. Cultured CD4+ T cells had their DNA profiled by the Oncomine TCR Beta short-read assay. TCRdb re-called the PCR reads through MiXCR, storing one row per CDR3 protein. This sample yields 13,000 to 15,000 distinct CDR3 sequences, of which over 60% are seen a single time; around 15% belongs to the top ten. The treatment was: approximately 11-day PBMC culture with coronavirus spike peptide pools or control peptides (ViraFEST assay). CDR3 length: 13 residues. The germline V gene has CDR1 DFQATT and CDR2 SNEGSKA (reference sequence). Trimming stripped 1 base from V and 4 bases from J, with 8 bases between.

The clonotype comes from a human donor who had recovered from COVID-19. The rearrangement joins TRBV20-1 to TRBJ1-5; tentative D call: TRBD1 (6 bases). The sample comprised CD4+ T cells from blood, cultured in vitro. This chain's CDR3 is CSARGTGNQPQHF. The CDR3 nucleotides are TGCAGTGCTAGAGGTACAGGGAATCAGCCCCAGCATTTT.